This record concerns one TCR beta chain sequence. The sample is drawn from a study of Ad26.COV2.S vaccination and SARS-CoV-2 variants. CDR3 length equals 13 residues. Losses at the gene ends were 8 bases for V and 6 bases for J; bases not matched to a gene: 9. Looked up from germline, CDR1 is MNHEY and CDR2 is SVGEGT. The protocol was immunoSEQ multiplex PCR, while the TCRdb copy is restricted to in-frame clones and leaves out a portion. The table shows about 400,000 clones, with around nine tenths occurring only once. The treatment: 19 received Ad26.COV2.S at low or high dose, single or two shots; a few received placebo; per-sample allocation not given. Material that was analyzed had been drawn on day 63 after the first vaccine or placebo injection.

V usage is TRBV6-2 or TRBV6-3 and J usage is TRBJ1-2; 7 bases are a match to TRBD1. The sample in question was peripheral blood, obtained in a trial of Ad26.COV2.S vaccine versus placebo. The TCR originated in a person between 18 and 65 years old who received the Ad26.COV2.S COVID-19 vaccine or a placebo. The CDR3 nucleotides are TGTGCCAGCGGTTTTACAGGGGAAAATGGCTACACCTTC. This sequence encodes CASGFTGENGYTF.